This T cell receptor beta chain was recorded in a study of response to subunit inactivated influenza vaccine. The table lists this clonotype with many counts. A single record per CDR3 protein comes from TCRdb applying MiXCR to the RT-PCR reads. The sample has hundreds of thousands of distinct CDR3 sequences, about a tenth seen once. Germline V gene data show CDR1 as MNHEY and CDR2 as SMNVEV (reference sequence). The CDR3 consists of 12 residues. V lost 5 bases and J lost 9; bases outside the gene matches: 4. The rearrangement joins TRBV27 to TRBJ2-7, with 10 bases lining up with TRBD1. Sequences were derived from PBMCs from blood, sampled around seven weeks after vaccination. The clonotype was recovered from a man in his fifties who received an inactivated influenza vaccine. The DNA for the CDR3 is TGTGCCAGCAGTACGGGACAGGGGCCGCAGTACTTC. This encodes CASSTGQGPQYF.